The 14 T cell receptor beta chains listed next were all sequenced from one sample in a study of control samples from healthy donors and cancer patients (TCRdb year 2020). Libraries were prepared through the immunoSEQ multiplex PCR assay. TCRdb mirrors the immuneACCESS table, restricted to in-frame sequences. Some clones are absent from its copies; in checked studies, under half trace to an unresolved V gene, and the reason for the others is unknown. This sample comprises over 100,000 clones, roughly 90% of them detected only once. 4.5% to 7% of the sample lies in the top ten. Input material: blood. These receptors came from a man in his late teens or twenties in good health.

The J gene is TRBJ1-2, the V gene TRBV29-1; a possible D gene is TRBD1 (5 bases). The CDR3 covers 13 residues. Germline V gene data show CDR1 as SQVTM and CDR2 as ANQGSEA. V dropped 4 bases and J dropped 6 bases, with 15 bases sitting between them. CDR3: CSVGVLGEDGYTF. CDR3 DNA sequence: TGCAGCGTTGGGGTTTTAGGGGAGGATGGCTACACCTTC.

This chain links TRBV19 with TRBJ1-3; 7 nucleotides align to TRBD1. With V trimmed by 4 bases and J by 0 bases, 0 bases remained unmatched. The CDR3 is 14 amino acids. Germline CDR1 is LNHDA and CDR2 is SQIVND (reference sequence). The CDR3 loop reads CASSTGGSGNTIYF. DNA for the CDR3: TGTGCCAGTAGTACAGGGGGCTCTGGAAACACCATATATTTT.

The CDR3 coding sequence is TGTGCCACCAGCAGAGGACAGCTTCGATTTGAGAACACTGAAGCTTTCTTT. Protein sequence: CATSRGQLRFENTEAFF. The chain recombines TRBV15 with TRBJ1-1, with a tentative D call TRBD1 (5 bases). The CDR3 is made up of 17 amino acids. The germline CDR1 and CDR2 sequences are LNHNV and YYDKDF (reference sequence). V dropped 1 base and J dropped 1 base, with 16 bases sitting between them.

This clone was seen just once. V gene TRBV10-3 combines with J gene TRBJ1-4; TRBD1 is a possible D gene (6 bases). Germline V gene sequence: CDR1 ENHRY, CDR2 SYGVKD. The V end was cut by 0 bases, the J end by 10 bases, with 6 bases between. The CDR3 sequence is 12 residues long. The CDR3 DNA sequence: TGTGCCATCAGTGAGTCGACAGGAAAACTGTTTTTT. Its protein product is CAISESTGKLFF.

This rearrangement joins TRBV10-3 to TRBJ1-2; 7 bases line up with TRBD1. Germline V gene lookup returns CDR1 ENHRY and CDR2 SYGVKD. This CDR3 is 16 amino acids long. The V segment lost 0 bases and the J segment 5 bases; nucleotides outside the gene matches: 9. CDR3 nucleotides: TGTGCCATCAGTGAGTCGACCTGGGACAGCTATTATGGCTACACCTTC. Protein: CAISESTWDSYYGYTF.

The chain couples TRBV29-1 to TRBJ2-4; 12 positions agree with TRBD1. V was clipped by 6 bases and J by 9 bases; unmatched bases: 15. This CDR3 is 16 amino acids long. Germline CDR1 SQVTM, CDR2 ANQGSEA. CDR3: CSVSSGTGGLGGIQYF. The CDR3 DNA reads TGCAGCGTGTCCTCCGGGACAGGGGGCTTGGGGGGCATTCAGTACTTC.

The V call is TRBV21-1, the J call TRBJ2-1; whether TRBD2, the table's D call, matches the DNA was not checked. TRBV21-1 is classified as a pseudogene. The CDR3 is made up of 15 amino acids. Here the CDR3 DNA reads TGTGCCAGCAGGTTAGCGGGGCCTACAGACAATGAGCAGTTCTTC. As protein: CASRLAGPTDNEQFF.

The genes are TRBV11-2 and TRBJ2-7; perhaps TRBD2 as D (7 bases). V was trimmed by 5 bases and J by 3 bases, leaving 20 bases between them. This CDR3 spans 16 amino acids. Germline-derived CDR1 and CDR2 are SGHAT and FQNNGV. CDR3 in DNA: TGTGCCAGCAGCACCCTAACGGGGGGCAATATCTACGAGCAGTACTTC. Its translation: CASSTLTGGNIYEQYF.

The chain carries TRBV27 and TRBJ1-1; 10 bases are a match to TRBD1. The CDR3 runs 14 residues. The V segment lost 6 bases and the J segment 4 bases; nucleotides outside the gene matches: 5. Per germline, CDR1 MNHEY and CDR2 SMNVEV (reference sequence). The CDR3 coding sequence is TGTGCCAGCAGATGGACAGGGGGTAGCACTGAAGCTTTCTTT. Translated: CASRWTGGSTEAFF.

The rearrangement uses TRBV13 and TRBJ2-2, with 8 bases lining up with TRBD1. Germline V gene data show CDR1 as PRHDT and CDR2 as FYEKMQ (reference sequence). Trimming removed 5 bases from V and 7 bases from J; junction bases left unmatched: 12. CDR3 size: 16 residues. The CDR3 sequence: CASSIQGVITGGELFF. In nucleotides, the CDR3 is TGTGCCAGCAGCATACAGGGGGTTATAACAGGCGGGGAGCTGTTTTTT.

The genes are TRBV7-9 and TRBJ2-1; 7 positions match TRBD2. With 8 bases clipped from V and 10 bases from J, the junction kept 11 bases outside the gene matches. The CDR3 runs 13 residues. The germline V gene encodes CDR1 SEHNR and CDR2 FQNEAQ (reference sequence). The CDR3 loop reads CASLPTSLGEQFF. The CDR3 bases are TGTGCCAGCTTGCCGACTAGCCTCGGCGAGCAGTTCTTC.

The CDR3, as DNA: TGCGCCAGCAGCCAAGGACAGCTCTCCTACGAGCAGTACTTC. It translates to CASSQGQLSYEQYF. The rearrangement uses TRBV4-1 and TRBJ2-7; a possible D gene is TRBD1 (5 bases). This CDR3 comprises 14 residues. Germline V CDR1 and CDR2: MGHRA, YSYEKL. The ends were cut back, 1 base at V and 0 bases at J, with 7 bases in the middle.

This chain links TRBV9 with TRBJ1-3; TRBD1 might be the D (6 bases). V was pared by 6 bases and J by 1 base, with 11 bases between. The germline gives CDR1 SGDLS, CDR2 YYNGEE. The CDR3 has 14 residues. DNA of the CDR3: TGTGCCAGCAACAGGGTGGAGTCTGGAAACACCATATATTTT. Translation: CASNRVESGNTIYF.

This chain connects TRBV25-1 to TRBJ2-2; 7 positions match TRBD1. Trimming at V came to 5 bases and at J to 2 bases, leaving 8 bases not matched to a gene. Germline V gene data show CDR1 as MGHDK and CDR2 as SYGVNS. This CDR3 spans 16 amino acids. CDR3 nucleotide sequence: TGTGCCAGCAGTAGCTCCAGACAGGGAAACACCGGGGAGCTGTTTTTT. It yields the protein CASSSSRQGNTGELFF.